This is a list of T cell receptor beta chains from one sample in a study of cytomegalovirus exposure and HLA in healthy donors. The assay was immunoSEQ multiplex PCR, and TCRdb's table has in-frame clones only and misses some. Of about 100,000 clones in the sample, 76% were seen once. The sequencing input was PBMCs. The receptors stem from a man aged 40-49 years in good health and CMV-seronegative. Both conserved end residues are part of each CDR3. The D gene is left open where the match is weak. Size values are once, few and many counts, or a class for expanded clones, and some rows have none.

length: 16
size: -
V: TRBV4-3
J: TRBJ2-2
D: -
DNA: TGCGCCAGCAGCCTCGCCGAGGGGAGGAGCACCGGGGAGCTGTTTTTT
CDR3: CASSLAEGRSTGELFF

length: 14
size: -
V: TRBV7-8
J: TRBJ2-2
D: -
DNA: TGTGCCAGCAGGTGGCGGGACAACACCGGGGAGCTGTTTTTT
CDR3: CASRWRDNTGELFF

length: 16
size: -
V: TRBV10-1
J: TRBJ2-3
D: TRBD2
DNA: TGCGCCAGCAGTGAGGGGCTAGCGGGGGAGACAGATACGCAGTATTTT
CDR3: CASSEGLAGETDTQYF

length: 14
size: few
V: TRBV6-5
J: TRBJ2-5
D: -
DNA: TGTGCCAGCAGTTACGGGCTAGCTCGGGAGACCCAGTACTTC
CDR3: CASSYGLARETQYF

length: 18
size: few
V: TRBV7-2
J: TRBJ2-7
D: TRBD1
DNA: TGTGCCAGCAGCGTTCAACTCCCGACAGGGGCGAATTTCTACGAGCAGTACTTC
CDR3: CASSVQLPTGANFYEQYF

length: 13
size: -
V: TRBV2
J: TRBJ1-6
D: -
DNA: TGTGCCGGGGGGGGGAGTAGGGTTTCACCCCTCCACTTT
CDR3: CAGGGSRVSPLHF

length: 13
size: few
V: TRBV5-6
J: TRBJ1-2
D: -
DNA: TGTGCCAGCAGCTTTGGAGGTTACTATGGCTACACCTTC
CDR3: CASSFGGYYGYTF

length: 12
size: once
V: TRBV28
J: TRBJ1-2
D: -
DNA: TGTGCCAGCAGAAGAGCTAACTATGGCTACACCTTC
CDR3: CASRRANYGYTF

length: 16
size: -
V: TRBV6-6
J: TRBJ1-3
D: TRBD1
DNA: TGTGCCAGCAGTTATTTCGGGACAGGGACTGGAAACACCATATATTTT
CDR3: CASSYFGTGTGNTIYF

length: 14
size: -
V: TRBV7-2
J: TRBJ2-2
D: -
DNA: TGTGCCAGCAGCTTAAGGGGTTTGGCCGGGGAGCTGTTTTTT
CDR3: CASSLRGLAGELFF

length: 16
size: -
V: TRBV5-1
J: TRBJ2-2
D: TRBD2
DNA: TGCGCCAGCAGCCCTACTAGCGGGGGGAACACCGGGGAGCTGTTTTTT
CDR3: CASSPTSGGNTGELFF

length: 16
size: -
V: TRBV4-3
J: TRBJ2-2
D: -
DNA: TGCGCCAGCAGCCAAGATCGGGGGGCCGACACCGGGGAGCTGTTTTTT
CDR3: CASSQDRGADTGELFF

length: 14
size: -
V: TRBV5-6
J: TRBJ2-5
D: TRBD1
DNA: TGTGCCAGCAGCTTGGTGACAGGGAAAGAGACCCAGTACTTC
CDR3: CASSLVTGKETQYF

length: 16
size: -
V: TRBV4-1
J: TRBJ2-3
D: TRBD1
DNA: TGCGCCAGCAGCCCTCAACGGACAGGGGGTGCAGATACGCAGTATTTT
CDR3: CASSPQRTGGADTQYF

length: 15
size: -
V: TRBV5-6
J: TRBJ2-7
D: -
DNA: TGTGCCAGCAGCTCCCTCGTGCAGGGGAACTACGAGCAGTACTTC
CDR3: CASSSLVQGNYEQYF

length: 15
size: few
V: TRBV7-8
J: TRBJ1-2
D: -
DNA: TGTGCCAGCAGCCTCGAGTCCGTTGGGAGCTATGGCTACACCTTC
CDR3: CASSLESVGSYGYTF

length: 16
size: -
V: TRBV7-7
J: TRBJ1-2
D: -
DNA: TGTGCCAGCAGCTTTTCCTCCCGGTCACCCCTTTATGGCTACACCTTC
CDR3: CASSFSSRSPLYGYTF

length: 16
size: -
V: TRBV7-3
J: TRBJ2-1
D: TRBD2
DNA: TGTGCCAGCAGCTTAACGGGTAGCGGGGGGGTATATGAGCAGTTCTTC
CDR3: CASSLTGSGGVYEQFF

length: 15
size: -
V: TRBV13
J: TRBJ2-1
D: -
DNA: TGTGCCAGCAGCTTAGGAAGGGGGATAGACAATGAGCAGTTCTTC
CDR3: CASSLGRGIDNEQFF

length: 14
size: -
V: TRBV19
J: TRBJ2-7
D: -
DNA: TGTGCCAGTAGTACCCGGTTGGGGGCATACGAGCAGTACTTC
CDR3: CASSTRLGAYEQYF

length: 18
size: -
V: TRBV7-9
J: TRBJ2-3
D: TRBD1
DNA: TGTGCCAGCAGCTTCCGGGACAGGGGGGCCGTTAGCACAGATACGCAGTATTTT
CDR3: CASSFRDRGAVSTDTQYF

length: 20
size: -
V: TRBV4-2
J: TRBJ2-2
D: TRBD2
DNA: TGTGCCAGCAGCCACACCAGACTAGCGGGGGGGCCTACGAACACCGGGGAGCTGTTTTTT
CDR3: CASSHTRLAGGPTNTGELFF

length: 14
size: -
V: TRBV2
J: TRBJ1-4
D: TRBD1
DNA: TGTGCCAGCAGCCCGGACAGGGTCAATGAAAAACTGTTTTTT
CDR3: CASSPDRVNEKLFF

length: 13
size: -
V: TRBV6-5
J: TRBJ2-3
D: -
DNA: TGTGCCAGCAGAGGGACTAGCACAGATACGCAGTATTTT
CDR3: CASRGTSTDTQYF

length: 14
size: -
V: TRBV30
J: TRBJ2-5
D: TRBD1
DNA: TGTGCCTGGAGCCGGGACAGGGGGCTTGAGACCCAGTACTTC
CDR3: CAWSRDRGLETQYF

length: 14
size: few
V: TRBV25-1
J: TRBJ2-1
D: TRBD2
DNA: TGTGCCAGCAGGAAGACTAGCGGGAACAATGAGCAGTTCTTC
CDR3: CASRKTSGNNEQFF

length: 13
size: -
V: TRBV2
J: TRBJ2-5
D: TRBD1
DNA: TGTGCCAGCAGTGTAGGGGGCCCTGAGACCCAGTACTTC
CDR3: CASSVGGPETQYF

length: 16
size: -
V: TRBV6-1
J: TRBJ1-4
D: TRBD1
DNA: TGTGCCAGCAGTGCGATCCAGGGGGCAGGGAACGAAAAACTGTTTTTT
CDR3: CASSAIQGAGNEKLFF

length: 12
size: -
V: TRBV15
J: TRBJ2-5
D: -
DNA: TGTGCCACCAGCGGGGCCACGAAGACCCAGTACTTC
CDR3: CATSGATKTQYF

length: 14
size: -
V: TRBV28
J: TRBJ1-6
D: -
DNA: TGTGCCAGCAGTCCCGGGTTCGTAAATTCACCCCTCCACTTT
CDR3: CASSPGFVNSPLHF

length: 13
size: -
V: TRBV5-6
J: TRBJ2-1
D: -
DNA: TGTGCCAGCAGCTTGGGTCAGTGGAATGAGCAGTTCTTC
CDR3: CASSLGQWNEQFF

length: 14
size: -
V: TRBV30
J: TRBJ2-7
D: TRBD1
DNA: TGTGCCCAATCCCGGGGACAGGGACCCTACGAGCAGTACTTC
CDR3: CAQSRGQGPYEQYF

length: 13
size: few
V: TRBV5-4
J: TRBJ2-2
D: TRBD2
DNA: TGTGCCAGCAGCCGGGGGGAAACCGGGGAGCTGTTTTTT
CDR3: CASSRGETGELFF

length: 12
size: few
V: TRBV6-6
J: TRBJ2-1
D: -
DNA: TGTGCCAGCAGTTACGAGTACAATGAGCAGTTCTTC
CDR3: CASSYEYNEQFF

length: 17
size: few
V: TRBV7-2
J: TRBJ2-2
D: -
DNA: TGTGCCAGCAGCTTATCCCCTCCGACAGGGAGGACCGGGGAGCTGTTTTTT
CDR3: CASSLSPPTGRTGELFF

length: 13
size: few
V: TRBV6-1
J: TRBJ1-2
D: -
DNA: TGTGCCAGCAGTCCCTCAGGATCCTATGGCTACACCTTC
CDR3: CASSPSGSYGYTF

length: 13
size: -
V: TRBV9
J: TRBJ1-4
D: -
DNA: TGTGCCAGCAGCGTAGCCGTGAGTGAAAAACTGTTTTTT
CDR3: CASSVAVSEKLFF

length: 13
size: -
V: TRBV10-2
J: TRBJ1-1
D: -
DNA: TGCGCCAGCAGTGAAGGGGTGGTGGGGGAAGCTTTCTTT
CDR3: CASSEGVVGEAFF

length: 13
size: -
V: TRBV29-1
J: TRBJ2-7
D: -
DNA: TGCAGCGCCGAAGGGGCAGTTACCTACGAGCAGTACTTC
CDR3: CSAEGAVTYEQYF

length: 16
size: -
V: TRBV5-6
J: TRBJ1-4
D: TRBD1
DNA: TGTGCCAGCAGCTTGGAGTGGAGGACAGGGGGCCAGAAACTGTTTTTT
CDR3: CASSLEWRTGGQKLFF

length: 15
size: -
V: TRBV27
J: TRBJ2-1
D: -
DNA: TGTGCCAGCAGTTTCCGTGGCGGCTCATTAAATGAGCAGTTCTTC
CDR3: CASSFRGGSLNEQFF

length: 16
size: -
V: TRBV11-2
J: TRBJ1-3
D: -
DNA: TGTGCCAGCAGCTCCGGGGGGCTGGGCTCTGGAAACACCATATATTTT
CDR3: CASSSGGLGSGNTIYF